What follows is one TCR beta chain and its context. The antigen is undetermined. The sample comes from a study of cytomegalovirus exposure and HLA in healthy donors. Whole-study findings and limits: Rare sequences made up most TCRs, while some public TCRs were found in many donors. The number of N-insertions in an Asian-associated ancestry cluster was reportedly below the roughly 670-donor mean in a later analysis. Roughly uniform depth of sequencing across donors was assumed in presence/absence analyses. TCR beta V- and J-gene trimming, according to a later analysis, was linked to a missense DCLRE1C variant.

Germline V gene sequence: CDR1 MNHEY, CDR2 SVGAGI. The CDR3 sequence is 14 residues long. J gave up 2 bases and V 6 bases, and 3 bases lay outside the gene matches. The PCR ran on 60 Vbeta and 13 Jbeta primers. TCRdb's copy holds only in-frame clones and misses some; the assay was immunoSEQ multiplex PCR. The repertoire includes some 140,000 clones, about 80% of them detected once, and 1% to 1.5% sits in the top ten. The chain employs TRBV6-5 and TRBJ1-2; 10 bases agree with TRBD1. The sample was PBMCs. The sequence derives from a male donor in good health and CMV-seropositive. CDR3 sequence reads: CASRLGQGNYGYTF. CDR3 sequence (DNA): TGTGCCAGCAGATTGGGACAGGGGAACTATGGCTACACCTTC.